This T cell receptor (beta chain) is drawn from a study of T cells expressing NK-cell markers. TCRdb re-called the 5' RACE reads, yielding one record per CDR3 amino acid sequence without DNA. Its listing shows about 300,000 distinct CDR3 sequences. Germline V gene data show CDR1 as KGHDR and CDR2 as SFDVKD. CDR3 length: 11 amino acids. This sequence joins TRBV24-1 and TRBJ2-1. The sequence derives from a woman between 18 and 70 years old in good health. Sequencing input: blood T cells: a sorted CD56 or NKG2C T cell subset, CD4+ or CD8+ T cells, or bulk PBMC T cells (not recorded which). CDR3 region: CATSDTYEQFF.